The 25 T cell receptor beta chains presented below share a single source sample, sequenced in a study of shared clonotypes between healthy human individuals. Only in-frame clones appear in the TCRdb table, and some are missing; sequencing was by immunoSEQ multiplex PCR. The sample has over a million clones, roughly 80% seen once. The sequenced sample consisted of memory CD4+ T cells sorted from blood. The subset: CD45RA-negative fraction. These receptors all come from a man aged 18 to 30 in good health.

J is TRBJ2-3 and V is TRBV4-3; 8 bases map to TRBD2. This CDR3 contains 17 residues. Trimming took 1 base from V and 4 from J; bases not matched to a gene: 10. Germline CDR1 is LGHNA and CDR2 is YSLEER. The CDR3 is CASSQGWPVAGSDTQYF. The CDR3 DNA is TGCGCCAGCAGCCAAGGGTGGCCGGTAGCGGGATCAGATACGCAGTATTTT.

This clone occurred a few times. The rearrangement links TRBV10-3 to TRBJ1-1, with D perhaps TRBD1 (5 bases). This CDR3 has 14 amino acids. Germline loops: CDR1 ENHRY, CDR2 SYGVKD. The V gene lost 6 bases and the J gene lost 4 bases, with 15 bases spanning the gap. The CDR3 DNA is TGTGCCATCAGGACCGATAGCGGGGGCACTGAAGCTTTCTTT. It translates to CAIRTDSGGTEAFF.

The chain couples TRBV29-1 to TRBJ2-2; tentative D call: TRBD1 (6 bases). Trimming took 6 bases from V and 7 from J, leaving 21 bases between them. Looked up from germline, CDR1 is SQVTM and CDR2 is ANQGSEA. The CDR3 runs to 15 residues. In DNA form, the CDR3 reads TGCAGCGTGGTAGTGACTTGGGGGCTCGGCGGGGAGCTGTTTTTT. Translated: CSVVVTWGLGGELFF.

This rearrangement joins TRBV7-2 to TRBJ1-6; 11 bases are a match to TRBD1. The CDR3 covers 15 residues. V was pared by 5 bases and J by 10 bases, with 7 bases of the junction left unmatched. The V gene's germline CDR1 is SGHTA and CDR2 FQGNSA. The CDR3: CASSGPGTGGSPLHF. The CDR3 DNA sequence: TGTGCCAGCAGCGGACCCGGGACAGGGGGATCACCCCTCCACTTT.

V usage is TRBV10-3 and J usage is TRBJ2-1; TRBD2 aligns across 9 bases. Trimming at V came to 5 bases and at J to 8 bases, leaving 10 bases not matched to a gene. Germline assignment: CDR1 ENHRY and CDR2 SYGVKD. CDR3 length equals 15 residues. Written as DNA, the CDR3 is TGTGCCATCAGTACCCAGCGGGGGGCGGCGGATGAGCAGTTCTTC. Translating gives CAISTQRGAADEQFF.

The chain combines TRBV29-1 with TRBJ2-5, with TRBD1 matching 9 bases. Germline lookup yields CDR1 SQVTM and CDR2 ANQGSEA. V trimming: 7 bases; J trimming: 4 bases; junction bases outside the gene matches: 4. The CDR3 is 12 residues long. CDR3 DNA: TGCAGCGGAAAGGACAGGGGAGAGACCCAGTACTTC. It is translated as CSGKDRGETQYF.

V and J are TRBV30 and TRBJ2-2; D possibly corresponds to TRBD2 (6 bases). V was pared by 8 bases and J by 0 bases, with 13 bases between. CDR1 and CDR2 from the germline V gene are GTSNPN and SVGIG (reference sequence). The CDR3 loop spans 14 amino acids. The CDR3 is CAGGSGSNTGELFF. As DNA, the CDR3 is TGTGCCGGGGGGAGCGGGTCGAACACCGGGGAGCTGTTTTTT.

The J gene is TRBJ1-2, the V gene TRBV6-1, with D perhaps TRBD1 (5 bases). Trimming cost V 4 bases and J 7 bases, with 19 bases left between them. Germline V gene data show CDR1 as MNHNS and CDR2 as SASEGT. CDR3 length: 15 residues. The CDR3 is CASSATWDLPAGYTF. The CDR3 DNA reads as TGTGCCAGCAGTGCCACCTGGGACCTCCCAGCTGGCTACACCTTC.

This clone was seen a single time. This chain uses TRBV4-3 with TRBJ2-2; tentative D call: TRBD2 (6 bases). Between the trimmed V and J ends, which lost 0 bases and 6 bases, there was a span of 8 bases. Germline-derived CDR1 and CDR2 are LGHNA and YSLEER. The CDR3 is 14 amino acids. CDR3 loop: CASSQDRGSGELFF. The DNA for the CDR3 is TGCGCCAGCAGCCAAGATCGGGGGTCCGGGGAGCTGTTTTTT.

There are a few counts of this clone. This rearrangement joins TRBV11-3 to TRBJ2-3; D is perhaps TRBD1 or TRBD2 (5 bases each). Per germline, CDR1 SGHNT and CDR2 YENEEA. Between the trimmed V and J ends, which lost 2 bases and 2 bases, there was a span of 14 bases. The CDR3 consists of 16 residues. DNA for the CDR3: TGTGCCAGCAGCTTAAGGGGAGTTGGGAACACAGATACGCAGTATTTT. This sequence encodes CASSLRGVGNTDTQYF.

The chain is built from TRBV7-2 and TRBJ2-3, with no clear D. V gave up 1 base and J gave up 1 base, with 9 bases separating them. This CDR3 has 15 amino acids. Germline V gene sequence: CDR1 SGHTA, CDR2 FQGNSA. The CDR3 loop reads CASSLDGVGTDTQYF. CDR3 nucleotides: TGTGCCAGCAGCTTAGATGGCGTTGGCACAGATACGCAGTATTTT.

The V and J genes are TRBV14 and TRBJ1-6, with D uncertain. Trimming pared 4 bases from V and 5 bases from J, leaving 12 bases between. This CDR3 has 15 residues. Looked up from germline, CDR1 is SGHDN and CDR2 is FVKESK. The CDR3: CASSPRLPNNSPLHF. Here the CDR3 DNA reads TGTGCCAGCAGCCCCCGGCTGCCAAATAATTCACCCCTCCACTTT. The whole variable domain, remainder taken from reference TRBV14 and TRBJ1-6, is EAGVTQFPSHSVIEKGQTVTLRCDPISGHDNLYWYRRVMGKEIKFLLHFVKESKQDESGMPNNRFLAERTGGTYSTLKVQPAELEDSGVYFCASSPRLPNNSPLHFGNGTRLTVT.

This clone has just a few counts. The chain combines TRBV28 with TRBJ2-4, with D possibly TRBD2 on 5 matching bases. The CDR3 is 11 residues long. V shed 10 bases and J shed 1 base, with 5 bases lying between them. Germline CDR1 and CDR2: MDHEN and SYDVKM. CDR3 nucleotides: TGTGCCACGGGGGCCAAAAACATTCAGTACTTC. It encodes CATGAKNIQYF.

Worth noting for this clone: The same CDR3 is also encoded by other DNA sequences in this sample. The chain links TRBV11-3 to TRBJ2-3; D not resolved. The CDR3 extends over 15 amino acids. Trimming took 1 base from V and 0 from J, leaving 8 bases between them. Germline values: CDR1 SGHNT, CDR2 YENEEA. The CDR3 DNA is TGTGCCAGCAGCTTAGGTGGCCGAAGCACAGATACGCAGTATTTT. Protein product: CASSLGGRSTDTQYF.

V usage is TRBV10-3 and J usage is TRBJ1-4; 9 bases are a match to TRBD1. Germline lookup yields CDR1 ENHRY and CDR2 SYGVKD. The CDR3 extends over 12 amino acids. The V gene end was trimmed by 6 bases and the J gene end by 14 bases; junction bases not matched to a gene: 7. As DNA, the CDR3 is TGTGCCATCAGAAATGAGACAGGGGGGCTGTTTTTT. Translated: CAIRNETGGLFF.

The chain employs TRBV28 and TRBJ1-2; the match to TRBD1 covers 8 bases. The germline V gene encodes CDR1 MDHEN and CDR2 SYDVKM. With 6 bases clipped from V and 4 bases from J, the junction kept 10 bases outside the gene matches. The CDR3 has 15 residues. CDR3 region: CASSVPGQAGYGYTF. CDR3 DNA: TGTGCCAGCAGCGTCCCGGGACAGGCCGGCTATGGCTACACCTTC.

About this clone: Within the sample, other DNA sequences also encode this same CDR3. The chain is built from TRBV30 and TRBJ2-1, with D maybe TRBD2 (7 bases). CDR3 length: 12 residues. Trimming removed 2 bases at V and 9 bases at J, with 11 bases between. In germline, CDR1 is GTSNPN, CDR2 SVGIG (reference sequence). This chain's CDR3 is CAWSQGGGEQFF. CDR3 DNA: TGTGCCTGGAGTCAAGGGGGGGGTGAGCAGTTCTTC.

This chain joins TRBV4-3 and TRBJ1-2; TRBD1 is a possible D gene (6 bases). Looked up from germline, CDR1 is LGHNA and CDR2 is YSLEER. With 1 base removed from V and 4 bases from J, the gap between germline ends came to 16 bases. The CDR3 consists of 16 residues. CDR3 sequence (DNA): TGCGCCAGCAGCCAAGTCTTTGCCTTCAGGGGCTATGGCTACACCTTC. It codes for CASSQVFAFRGYGYTF.

This chain joins TRBV7-9 and TRBJ2-1, with TRBD2 as a possible D gene (6 bases). CDR1 and CDR2 (germline): SEHNR, FQNEAQ (reference sequence). Trimming removed 0 bases at V and 8 bases at J, with 14 bases between. This CDR3 spans 15 amino acids. CDR3 sequence reads: CASSLAGGSGDEQFF. The CDR3 DNA sequence: TGTGCCAGCAGCTTAGCCGGGGGATCGGGGGATGAGCAGTTCTTC.

The chain links TRBV5-8 to TRBJ2-5; D possibly uses TRBD1 or TRBD2 (5 bases each). The V gene lost 4 bases and the J gene lost 5 bases, with 18 bases spanning the gap. This CDR3 is 15 amino acids long. Germline V gives CDR1 SGHTS, CDR2 YDEGEE. CDR3 residues: CASSPGTKNLETQYF. The CDR3 DNA reads as TGTGCCAGCAGCCCCGGGACCAAGAACCTCGAGACCCAGTACTTC.

The chain couples TRBV7-2 to TRBJ2-1, with 13 bases that match TRBD2. The CDR3 totals 17 residues. Germline trimming cut 5 bases from V and 5 bases from J; bases unmatched to any gene: 9. Germline V gene data show CDR1 as SGHTA and CDR2 as FQGNSA. Here the CDR3 reads CASSGLTSGGADNEQFF. The DNA for the CDR3 is TGTGCCAGCAGCGGACTCACTAGCGGGGGGGCCGACAATGAGCAGTTCTTC.

CDR3 nucleotides: TGTGCCATCGGCGGGAATCAAGAGACCCAGTACTTC. It is translated as CAIGGNQETQYF. The rearrangement links TRBV10-3 to TRBJ2-5; tentative D call: TRBD2 (6 bases). The CDR3 has 12 amino acids. Trimming cost V 8 bases and J 2 bases, with 9 bases left between them. CDR1 ENHRY and CDR2 SYGVKD come from the germline V gene.

The chain employs TRBV29-1 and TRBJ1-2; no clear D gene. The V end was cut by 4 bases, the J end by 4 bases, with 7 bases between. The CDR3 spans 11 residues. CDR1 and CDR2 (germline): SQVTM, ANQGSEA. The CDR3 sequence: CSVVEGYGYTF. CDR3 DNA sequence: TGCAGCGTTGTAGAAGGCTATGGCTACACCTTC.

V usage is TRBV27 and J usage is TRBJ1-2; D call uncertain. Trimming removed 4 bases from V and 6 bases from J, with 15 bases in between. The CDR3 has 14 amino acids. Germline CDR1 and CDR2: MNHEY and SMNVEV (reference sequence). CDR3 coding DNA: TGTGCCAGCAGTTGGCGCCCAAGGAGTGATGGCTACACCTTC. Protein: CASSWRPRSDGYTF.

The rearrangement joins TRBV5-8 to TRBJ2-5; 9 nucleotides agree with TRBD1. The CDR3 spans 16 residues. J gave up 5 bases and V 4 bases, and 12 bases lay outside the gene matches. Germline assignment: CDR1 SGHTS and CDR2 YDEGEE. The CDR3 bases are TGTGCCAGCAGCCTGTACAGGGGGCAAGGGTCCGAGACCCAGTACTTC. Translated, it gives CASSLYRGQGSETQYF.